A selection of T cell receptor beta chains follows, all from one sample in a study of vaccination and CD4 T cells after COVID-19. For these TCRs, the target antigens are not known. Each CDR3 protein gets one entry after TCRdb re-called the PCR reads with MiXCR. The sample has 4,800 or so distinct CDR3 sequences, around a quarter seen once. The sequenced sample was CD4+ T cells from blood, cultured in vitro. These receptors all stem from a human donor in good health. Both conserved end residues are part of each CDR3. The D gene is left open where the match is weak. Clone size is stated in some rows and not others, as once, few, many or a class when expanded.

NA | NA | TRBJ1-1 | TRBV18 | CASSPQPGDTEAFF | TGTGCCAGCTCACCCCAGCCAGGAGACACTGAAGCTTTCTTT
NA | NA | TRBJ1-1 | TRBV19 | CASSPVINTEAFF | TGTGCCAGTAGCCCAGTGATTAACACTGAAGCTTTCTTT
TRBD2 | medium-sized | TRBJ2-3 | TRBV19 | CASSILAGGQDTQYF | TGTGCCAGTAGTATACTAGCGGGGGGCCAAGATACGCAGTATTTT
TRBD1 | NA | TRBJ1-4 | TRBV6-2/TRBV6-3 | CASSSSGQGSEKLFF | TGTGCCAGCAGTTCATCGGGACAGGGGTCTGAAAAACTGTTTTTT
NA | NA | TRBJ1-1 | TRBV20-1 | CSAGAGNTEAFF | TGCAGCGCAGGGGCAGGAAACACTGAAGCTTTCTTT
NA | NA | TRBJ1-6 | TRBV11-2 | CASSPSGVNSPLHF | TGTGCCAGCAGCCCCTCAGGGGTCAATTCACCCCTCCACTTT
NA | NA | TRBJ1-1 | TRBV19 | CASSQVSWNTEAFF | TGTGCCAGTAGTCAGGTGAGTTGGAACACTGAAGCTTTCTTT
NA | few | TRBJ1-2 | TRBV19 | CASSGGVRYGYTF | TGTGCCAGTAGCGGGGGAGTTCGCTATGGCTACACCTTC
NA | NA | TRBJ1-2 | TRBV29-1 | CSAFRDLYGYTF | TGCAGCGCATTTCGCGACCTGTATGGCTACACCTTC
NA | few | TRBJ1-5 | TRBV5-1 | CASSPRPGTVGSQPQHF | TGCGCCAGCAGCCCGAGGCCAGGAACGGTAGGGAGTCAGCCCCAGCATTTT
NA | NA | TRBJ1-1 | TRBV29-1 | CSVVRVVNTEAFF | TGCAGCGTTGTAAGGGTAGTGAACACTGAAGCTTTCTTT